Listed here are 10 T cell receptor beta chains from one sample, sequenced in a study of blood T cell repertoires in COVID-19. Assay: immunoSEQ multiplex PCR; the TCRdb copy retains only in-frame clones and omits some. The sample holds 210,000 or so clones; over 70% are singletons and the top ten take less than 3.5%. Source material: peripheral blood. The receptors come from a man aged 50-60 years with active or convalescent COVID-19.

The CDR3 nucleotides read TGTGCCAGCAGTTCCCGAGGGACCCAGTACTTC. It is translated as CASSSRGTQYF. The chain joins TRBV27 to TRBJ2-5; no clear D gene. The germline V and J ends were trimmed by 4 bases and 7 bases, with 7 bases remaining between them. The germline V gene has CDR1 MNHEY and CDR2 SMNVEV (reference sequence). The CDR3 is 11 amino acids.

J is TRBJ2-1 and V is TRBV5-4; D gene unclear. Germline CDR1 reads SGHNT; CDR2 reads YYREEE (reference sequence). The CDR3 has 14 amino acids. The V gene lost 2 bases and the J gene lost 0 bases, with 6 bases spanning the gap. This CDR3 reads CASSLTYSYNEQFF. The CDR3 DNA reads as TGTGCCAGCAGCTTAACCTACTCCTACAATGAGCAGTTCTTC.

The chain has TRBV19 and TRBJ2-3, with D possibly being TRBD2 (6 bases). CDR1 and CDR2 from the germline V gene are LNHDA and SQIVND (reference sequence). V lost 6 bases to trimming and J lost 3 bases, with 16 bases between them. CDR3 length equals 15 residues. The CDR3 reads CASRGISGQTDTQYF. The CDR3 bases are TGTGCCAGTAGAGGTATAAGCGGGCAGACAGATACGCAGTATTTT.

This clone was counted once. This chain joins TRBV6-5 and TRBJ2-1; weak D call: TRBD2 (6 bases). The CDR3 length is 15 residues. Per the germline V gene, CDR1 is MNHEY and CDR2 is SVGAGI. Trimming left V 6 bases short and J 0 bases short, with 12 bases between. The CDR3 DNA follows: TGTGCCAGCAGCTCCGGGACTCTCTCCTACAATGAGCAGTTCTTC. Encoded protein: CASSSGTLSYNEQFF.

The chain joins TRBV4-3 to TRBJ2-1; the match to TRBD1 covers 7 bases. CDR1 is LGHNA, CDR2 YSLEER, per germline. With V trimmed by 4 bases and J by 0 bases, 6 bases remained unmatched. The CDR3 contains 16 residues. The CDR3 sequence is CASSRRQGTSYNEQFF. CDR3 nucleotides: TGCGCCAGCAGCCGGCGACAGGGAACCTCCTACAATGAGCAGTTCTTC.

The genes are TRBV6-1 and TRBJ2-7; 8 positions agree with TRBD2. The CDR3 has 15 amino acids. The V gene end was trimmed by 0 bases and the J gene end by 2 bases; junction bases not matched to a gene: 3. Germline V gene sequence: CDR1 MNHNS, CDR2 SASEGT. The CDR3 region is CASSEAGGGPYEQYF. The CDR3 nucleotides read TGTGCCAGCAGTGAAGCGGGCGGGGGGCCCTACGAGCAGTACTTC.

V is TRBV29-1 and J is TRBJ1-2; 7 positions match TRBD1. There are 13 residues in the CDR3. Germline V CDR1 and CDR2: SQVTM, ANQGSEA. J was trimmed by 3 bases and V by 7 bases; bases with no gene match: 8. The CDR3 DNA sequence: TGCAGCGCAATGGGGCAGGGGGACTATGGCTACACCTTC. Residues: CSAMGQGDYGYTF.

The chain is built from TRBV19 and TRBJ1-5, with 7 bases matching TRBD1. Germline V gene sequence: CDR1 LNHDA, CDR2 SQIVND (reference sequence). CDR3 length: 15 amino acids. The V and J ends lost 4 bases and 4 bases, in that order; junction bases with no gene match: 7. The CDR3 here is CASSTGRGRNQPQHF. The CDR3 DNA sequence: TGTGCCAGTAGTACAGGCAGGGGGAGAAATCAGCCCCAGCATTTT.

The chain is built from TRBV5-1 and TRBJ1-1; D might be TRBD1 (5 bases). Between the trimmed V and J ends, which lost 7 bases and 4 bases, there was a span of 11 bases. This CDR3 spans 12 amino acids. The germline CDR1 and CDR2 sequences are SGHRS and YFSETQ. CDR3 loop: CASRGTGTEAFF. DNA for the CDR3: TGCGCCAGCCGGGGGACCGGCACTGAAGCTTTCTTT.

The CDR3 DNA follows: TGTGCCAGCAGCGTATTCAGGGACACTGAAGCTTTCTTT. As protein: CASSVFRDTEAFF. The J gene is TRBJ1-1, the V gene TRBV9, with a tentative D call TRBD1 (5 bases). The CDR3 contains 13 residues. The germline V gene encodes CDR1 SGDLS and CDR2 YYNGEE. Trimming shortened V by 1 base and J by 3 bases, and 7 bases separated the two germline ends.